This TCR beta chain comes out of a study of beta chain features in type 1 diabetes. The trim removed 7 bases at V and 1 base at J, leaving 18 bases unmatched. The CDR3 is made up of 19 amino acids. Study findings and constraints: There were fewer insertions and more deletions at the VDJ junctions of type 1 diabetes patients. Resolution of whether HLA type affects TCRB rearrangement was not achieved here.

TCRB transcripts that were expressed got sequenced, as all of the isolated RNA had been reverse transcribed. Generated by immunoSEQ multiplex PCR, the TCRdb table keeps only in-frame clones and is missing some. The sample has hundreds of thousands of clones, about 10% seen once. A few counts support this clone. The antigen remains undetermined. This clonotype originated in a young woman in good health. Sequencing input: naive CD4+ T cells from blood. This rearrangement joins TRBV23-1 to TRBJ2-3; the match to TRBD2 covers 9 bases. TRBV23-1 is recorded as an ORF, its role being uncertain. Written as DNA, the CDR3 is TGCGCCAGCACACCAAGAGTTTTTGGACTAGCGACCTGCACAGATACGCAGTATTTT. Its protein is CASTPRVFGLATCTDTQYF.